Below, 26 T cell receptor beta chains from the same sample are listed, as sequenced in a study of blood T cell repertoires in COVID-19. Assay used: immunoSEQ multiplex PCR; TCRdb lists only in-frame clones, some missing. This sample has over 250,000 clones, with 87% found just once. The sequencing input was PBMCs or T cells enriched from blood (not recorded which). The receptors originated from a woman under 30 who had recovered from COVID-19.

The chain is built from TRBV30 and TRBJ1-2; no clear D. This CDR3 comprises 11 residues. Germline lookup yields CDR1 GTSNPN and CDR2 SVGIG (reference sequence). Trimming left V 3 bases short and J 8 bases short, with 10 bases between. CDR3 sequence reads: CAWSDTVGYTF. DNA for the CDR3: TGTGCCTGGAGCGACACGGTCGGCTACACCTTC.

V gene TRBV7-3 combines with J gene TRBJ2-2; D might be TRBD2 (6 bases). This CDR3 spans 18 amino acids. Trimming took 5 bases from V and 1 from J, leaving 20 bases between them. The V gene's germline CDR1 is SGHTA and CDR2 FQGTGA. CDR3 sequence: CASSPGVRLGGNTGELFF. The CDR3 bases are TGTGCCAGCAGCCCGGGAGTTCGACTGGGAGGGAACACCGGGGAGCTGTTTTTT. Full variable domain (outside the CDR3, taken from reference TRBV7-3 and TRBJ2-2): GAGVSQTPSNKVTEKGKYVELRCDPISGHTALYWYRQSLGQGPEFLIYFQGTGAADDSGLPNDRFFAVRPEGSVSTLKIQRTERGDSAVYLCASSPGVRLGGNTGELFFGEGSRLTVL.

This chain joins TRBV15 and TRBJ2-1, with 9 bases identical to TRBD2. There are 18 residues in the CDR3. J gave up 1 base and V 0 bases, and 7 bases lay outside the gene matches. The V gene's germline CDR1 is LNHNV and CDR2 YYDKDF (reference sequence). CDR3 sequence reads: CATSRDPPTSGSYNEQFF. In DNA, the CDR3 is TGTGCCACCAGCAGAGATCCCCCGACTAGCGGATCCTACAATGAGCAGTTCTTC.

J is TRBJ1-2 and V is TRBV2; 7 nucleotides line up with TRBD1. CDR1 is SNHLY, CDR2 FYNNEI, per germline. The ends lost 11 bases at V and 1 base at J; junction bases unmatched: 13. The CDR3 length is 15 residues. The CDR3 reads CAPLTRQGGNYGYTF. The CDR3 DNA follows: TGTGCCCCCTTGACTAGACAGGGTGGTAACTATGGCTACACCTTC.

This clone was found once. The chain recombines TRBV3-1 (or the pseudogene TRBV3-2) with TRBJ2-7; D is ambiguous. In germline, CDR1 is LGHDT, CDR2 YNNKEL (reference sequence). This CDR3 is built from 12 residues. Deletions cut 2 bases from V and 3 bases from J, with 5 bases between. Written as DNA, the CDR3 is TGTGCCAGCAGCCAAACGGGCTACGAGCAGTACTTC. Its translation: CASSQTGYEQYF.

This CDR3 reads CASRIGQYNSPLHF. The CDR3 DNA sequence: TGTGCCAGCAGGATCGGACAATATAATTCACCCCTCCACTTT. V gene TRBV5-6 combines with J gene TRBJ1-6; TRBD1 might be the D (5 bases). Per the germline V gene, CDR1 is SGHDT and CDR2 is YYEEEE. The V end was cut by 5 bases, the J end by 4 bases, with 10 bases between. The CDR3 contains 14 residues.

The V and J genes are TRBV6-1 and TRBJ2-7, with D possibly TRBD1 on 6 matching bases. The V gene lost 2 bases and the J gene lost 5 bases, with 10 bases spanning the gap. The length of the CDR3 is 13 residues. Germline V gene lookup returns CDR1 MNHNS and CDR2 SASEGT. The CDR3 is CASSETGFHEQYF. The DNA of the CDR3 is TGTGCCAGCAGTGAAACAGGGTTCCACGAGCAGTACTTC.

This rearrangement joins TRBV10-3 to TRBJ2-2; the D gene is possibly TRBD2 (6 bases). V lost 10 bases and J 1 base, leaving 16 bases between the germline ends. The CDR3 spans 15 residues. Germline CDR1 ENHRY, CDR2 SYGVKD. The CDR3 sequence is CATHLSGQNTGELFF. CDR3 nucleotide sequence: TGTGCCACACACCTGAGCGGGCAGAACACCGGGGAGCTGTTTTTT.

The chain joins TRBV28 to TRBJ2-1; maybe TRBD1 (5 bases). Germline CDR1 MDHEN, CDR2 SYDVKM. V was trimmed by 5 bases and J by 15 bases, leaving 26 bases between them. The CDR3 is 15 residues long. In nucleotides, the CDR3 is TGTGCCAGCAGTCCCCAGCGTGGGGCAACTATATATGTGTTCTTC. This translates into CASSPQRGATIYVFF.

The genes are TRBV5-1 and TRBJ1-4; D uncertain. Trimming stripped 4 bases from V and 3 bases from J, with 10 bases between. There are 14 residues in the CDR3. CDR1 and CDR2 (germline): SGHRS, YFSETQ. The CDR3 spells CASSQIGANEKLFF. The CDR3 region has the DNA TGCGCCAGCAGCCAAATAGGAGCTAATGAAAAACTGTTTTTT.

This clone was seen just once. The CDR3 bases are TGTGCCAGCAGCGCTGGACTAGCGGAGTCCACGGATACGCAGTATTTT. Encoded protein: CASSAGLAESTDTQYF. The genes are TRBV7-2 and TRBJ2-3; 10 nucleotides line up with TRBD2. Unmatched junction bases numbered 11, after V lost 5 bases and J lost 6 bases. The CDR3 is 16 amino acids. Germline V gene data show CDR1 as SGHTA and CDR2 as FQGNSA. The full variable domain, its missing parts supplied by reference TRBV7-2 and TRBJ2-3, is GAGVSQSPSNKVTEKGKDVELRCDPISGHTALYWYRQSLGQGLEFLIYFQGNSAPDKSGLPSDRFSAERTGGSVSTLTIQRTQQEDSAVYLCASSAGLAESTDTQYFGPGTRLTVL.

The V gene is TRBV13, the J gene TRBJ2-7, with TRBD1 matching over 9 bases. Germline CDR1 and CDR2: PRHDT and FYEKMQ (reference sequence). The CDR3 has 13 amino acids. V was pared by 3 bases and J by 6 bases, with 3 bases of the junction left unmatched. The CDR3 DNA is TGTGCCAGCAGCTTGAACAGGGGGCCCGAGCAGTACTTC. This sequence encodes CASSLNRGPEQYF.

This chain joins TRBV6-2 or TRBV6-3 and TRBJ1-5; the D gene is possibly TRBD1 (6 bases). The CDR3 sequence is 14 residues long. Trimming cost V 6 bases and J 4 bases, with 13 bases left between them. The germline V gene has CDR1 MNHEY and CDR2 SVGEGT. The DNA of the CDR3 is TGTGCCAGCAGCCCGGGACATAGGAATCAGCCCCAGCATTTT. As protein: CASSPGHRNQPQHF.

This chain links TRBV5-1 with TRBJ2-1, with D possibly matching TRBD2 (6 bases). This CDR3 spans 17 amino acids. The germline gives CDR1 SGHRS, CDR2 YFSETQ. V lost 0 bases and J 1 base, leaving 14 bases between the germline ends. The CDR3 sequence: CASSLGVSGFSYNEQFF. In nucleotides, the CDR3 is TGCGCCAGCAGCTTGGGTGTTAGCGGCTTTTCCTACAATGAGCAGTTCTTC.

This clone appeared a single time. CDR3 residues: CASSLSGVRGPDGYTF. CDR3 DNA sequence: TGTGCCAGCAGCTTGTCTGGGGTCAGGGGTCCCGATGGCTACACCTTC. The chain carries TRBV5-4 and TRBJ1-2; D might be TRBD1 (6 bases). Trimming pared 1 base from V and 6 bases from J, leaving 19 bases between. The CDR3 contains 16 residues. Germline loops: CDR1 SGHNT, CDR2 YYREEE (reference sequence).

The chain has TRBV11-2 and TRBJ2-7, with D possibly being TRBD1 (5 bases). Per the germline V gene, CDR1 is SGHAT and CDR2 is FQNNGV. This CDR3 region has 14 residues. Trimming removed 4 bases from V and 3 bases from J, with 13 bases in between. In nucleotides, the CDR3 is TGTGCCAGCAGCTCCCAGGGTCTGCGCTACGAGCAGTACTTC. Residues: CASSSQGLRYEQYF. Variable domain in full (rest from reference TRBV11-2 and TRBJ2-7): EAGVAQSPRYKIIEKRQSVAFWCNPISGHATLYWYQQILGQGPKLLIQFQNNGVVDDSQLPKDRFSAERLKGVDSTLKIQPAKLEDSAVYLCASSSQGLRYEQYFGPGTRLTVT.

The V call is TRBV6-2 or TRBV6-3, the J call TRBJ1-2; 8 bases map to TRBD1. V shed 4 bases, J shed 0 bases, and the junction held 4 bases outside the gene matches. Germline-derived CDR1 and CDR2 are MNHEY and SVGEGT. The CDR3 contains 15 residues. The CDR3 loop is CASSSRTGSNYGYTF. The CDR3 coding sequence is TGTGCCAGCAGTTCTCGGACAGGGTCTAACTATGGCTACACCTTC.

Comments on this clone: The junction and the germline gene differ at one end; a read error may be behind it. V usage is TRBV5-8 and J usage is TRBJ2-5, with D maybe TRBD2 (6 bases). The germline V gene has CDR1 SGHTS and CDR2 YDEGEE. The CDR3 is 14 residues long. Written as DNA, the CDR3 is TGTGCCAGCAACTTGGATGCGGGGTTAGAGACCCAGTACTTC. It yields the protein CASNLDAGLETQYF.

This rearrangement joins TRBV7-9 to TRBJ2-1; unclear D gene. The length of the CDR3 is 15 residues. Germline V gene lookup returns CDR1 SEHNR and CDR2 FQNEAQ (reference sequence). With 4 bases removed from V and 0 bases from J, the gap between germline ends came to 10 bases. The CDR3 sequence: CASSSAESSYNEQFF. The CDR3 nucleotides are TGTGCCAGCAGCTCGGCGGAGAGCTCCTACAATGAGCAGTTCTTC.

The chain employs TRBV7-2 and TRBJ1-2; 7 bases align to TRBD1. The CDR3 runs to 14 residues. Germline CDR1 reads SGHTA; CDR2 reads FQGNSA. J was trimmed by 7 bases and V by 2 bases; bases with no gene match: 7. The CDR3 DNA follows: TGTGCCAGCAGCTTAAGGCAGGGGGAAGGTGGCTACACCTTC. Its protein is CASSLRQGEGGYTF. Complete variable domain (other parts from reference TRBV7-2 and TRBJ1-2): GAGVSQSPSNKVTEKGKDVELRCDPISGHTALYWYRQSLGQGLEFLIYFQGNSAPDKSGLPSDRFSAERTGGSVSTLTIQRTQQEDSAVYLCASSLRQGEGGYTFGSGTRLTVV.

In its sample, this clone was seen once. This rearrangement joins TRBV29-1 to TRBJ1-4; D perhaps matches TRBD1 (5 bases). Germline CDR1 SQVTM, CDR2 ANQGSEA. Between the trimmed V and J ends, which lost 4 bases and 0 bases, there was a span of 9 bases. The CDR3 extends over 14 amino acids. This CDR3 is CSVVLRATNEKLFF. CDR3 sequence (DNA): TGCAGCGTTGTTCTCAGGGCAACTAATGAAAAACTGTTTTTT.

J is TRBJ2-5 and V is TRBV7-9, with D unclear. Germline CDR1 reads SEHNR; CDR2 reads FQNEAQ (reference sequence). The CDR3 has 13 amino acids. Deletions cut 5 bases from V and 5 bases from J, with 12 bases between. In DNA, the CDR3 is TGTGCCAGCAGCCCTCGCCTCGGGGAGACCCAGTACTTC. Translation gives CASSPRLGETQYF.

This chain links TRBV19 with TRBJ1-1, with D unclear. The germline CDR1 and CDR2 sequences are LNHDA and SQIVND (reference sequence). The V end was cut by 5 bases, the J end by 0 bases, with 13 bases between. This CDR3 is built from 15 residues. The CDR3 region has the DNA TGTGCCAGTAGTCCGCGGTTTACAATGAACACTGAAGCTTTCTTT. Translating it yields CASSPRFTMNTEAFF.

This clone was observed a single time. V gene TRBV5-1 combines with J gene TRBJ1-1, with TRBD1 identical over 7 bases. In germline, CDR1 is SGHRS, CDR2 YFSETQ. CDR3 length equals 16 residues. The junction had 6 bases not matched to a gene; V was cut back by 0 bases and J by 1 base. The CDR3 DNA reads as TGCGCCAGCAGCTTGGCTCCGGACAGGAAGAACACTGAAGCTTTCTTT. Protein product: CASSLAPDRKNTEAFF.

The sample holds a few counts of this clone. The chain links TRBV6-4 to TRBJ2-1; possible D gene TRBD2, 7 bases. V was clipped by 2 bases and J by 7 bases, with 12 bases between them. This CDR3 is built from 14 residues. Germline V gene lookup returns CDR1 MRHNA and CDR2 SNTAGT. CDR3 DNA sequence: TGTGCCAGCAGTGACAGGGCGGGGGCGAATGAGCAGTTCTTC. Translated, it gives CASSDRAGANEQFF.

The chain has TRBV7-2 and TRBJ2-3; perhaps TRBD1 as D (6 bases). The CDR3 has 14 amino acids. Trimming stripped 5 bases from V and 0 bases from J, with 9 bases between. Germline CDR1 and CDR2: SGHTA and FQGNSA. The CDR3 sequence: CASSLDSSTDTQYF. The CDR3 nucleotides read TGTGCCAGCAGCCTGGACAGCAGCACAGATACGCAGTATTTT.